A single sample gave rise to the 14 T cell receptor beta chains below, sequenced in a study of blood T cell repertoires in COVID-19. Only in-frame clones appear in the TCRdb table, and some are missing; sequencing was by immunoSEQ multiplex PCR. The table shows 270,000 or so clones, with approximately 88% occurring only once. What was sequenced was peripheral blood. Source of these receptors: a human donor with COVID-19, enrolled during active disease. The donor label of this sample is uncertain.

For this clone: The same CDR3 is also encoded by other DNA sequences in this sample. The CDR3 here is CASSVESSGNTIYF. The CDR3 nucleotides read TGTGCCAGCAGCGTCGAGTCCTCTGGAAACACCATATATTTT. The chain is built from TRBV9 and TRBJ1-3; unclear D gene. V was pared by 2 bases and J by 0 bases, with 6 bases between. The CDR3 has 14 residues. CDR1 and CDR2 from the germline V gene are SGDLS and YYNGEE.

This clone was picked up one time. The rearrangement links TRBV27 to TRBJ2-2; D gene ambiguous. This CDR3 region has 13 residues. Trimming took off 5 bases at V and 2 bases at J, with 6 bases between the two ends. The germline gives CDR1 MNHEY, CDR2 SMNVEV (reference sequence). The CDR3 sequence is CASSPVNTGELFF. The CDR3 bases are TGTGCCAGCAGTCCTGTAAACACCGGGGAGCTGTTTTTT.

This clone was picked up a small number of times. V and J are TRBV7-2 and TRBJ1-2; 9 nucleotides match TRBD1. Trimming cost V 0 bases and J 11 bases; bases outside gene matches: 10. The germline V gene has CDR1 SGHTA and CDR2 FQGNSA. CDR3 length: 15 residues. CDR3 nucleotide sequence: TGTGCCAGCAGCTTAGCGCAAGGAGGGGACAGGGCTTACACCTTC. Its translation: CASSLAQGGDRAYTF.

This chain connects TRBV30 to TRBJ1-2, with a possible D match to TRBD1 (5 bases). The V gene's germline CDR1 is GTSNPN and CDR2 SVGIG (reference sequence). The germline V and J ends were trimmed by 0 bases and 3 bases, with 14 bases remaining between them. The CDR3 spans 15 residues. CDR3 region: CAWSVAGRGDYGYTF. For the CDR3, the DNA is TGTGCCTGGAGTGTAGCAGGGCGGGGAGACTATGGCTACACCTTC.

The table lists this clone with a count of one. J is TRBJ2-7 and V is TRBV30; the match to TRBD2 covers 13 bases. CDR3 size: 14 residues. The V segment lost 7 bases and the J segment 5 bases; nucleotides outside the gene matches: 8. CDR1 GTSNPN and CDR2 SVGIG come from the germline V gene (reference sequence). CDR3 sequence reads: CASRTSGRVDEQYF. CDR3 sequence (DNA): TGTGCCTCTAGGACTAGCGGGAGAGTCGACGAGCAGTACTTC.

J is TRBJ2-5 and V is TRBV20-1; D not certain. The CDR3 runs 11 residues. The V gene's germline CDR1 is DFQATT and CDR2 SNEGSKA (reference sequence). Trimming shortened V by 6 bases and J by 2 bases, and 7 bases separated the two germline ends. The CDR3 nucleotides read TGCAGTGCCCCCGGGCAAGAGACCCAGTACTTC. It specifies CSAPGQETQYF.

V is TRBV19 and J is TRBJ1-1; 7 bases agree with TRBD1. The germline V gene has CDR1 LNHDA and CDR2 SQIVND (reference sequence). Losses at the gene ends were 5 bases for V and 2 bases for J; bases not matched to a gene: 5. This CDR3 is built from 14 residues. The CDR3 DNA reads as TGTGCCAGTAGTTTGGACAGGCTCAACACTGAAGCTTTCTTT. Translating gives CASSLDRLNTEAFF.

J is TRBJ2-6 and V is TRBV18, with a tentative D call TRBD2 (6 bases). V gave up 3 bases and J gave up 0 bases, with 9 bases separating them. There are 16 residues in the CDR3. CDR1 is KGHSH, CDR2 LQKENI, per germline. The CDR3 loop is CASSPRGTSGANVLTF. The CDR3, as DNA: TGTGCCAGCTCACCCCGGGGGACCTCTGGGGCCAACGTCCTGACTTTC.

The chain couples TRBV5-8 to TRBJ2-3; maybe TRBD2 (6 bases). Trimming took off 2 bases at V and 10 bases at J, with 14 bases between the two ends. CDR3 length: 13 amino acids. Looked up from germline, CDR1 is SGHTS and CDR2 is YDEGEE. In nucleotides, the CDR3 is TGTGCCAGCAGCTTCGGAGGGGAGAGAGCGCAGTATTTT. This encodes CASSFGGERAQYF.

The gene calls are TRBV11-2 and TRBJ2-1, with a weak D call TRBD1 (5 bases). V dropped 1 base and J dropped 4 bases, with 11 bases sitting between them. This CDR3 is built from 15 residues. Germline loops: CDR1 SGHAT, CDR2 FQNNGV. CDR3 nucleotides: TGTGCCAGCAGCTTAGCAGGGCACACGTACAATGAGCAGTTCTTC. Translation: CASSLAGHTYNEQFF.

The chain joins TRBV19 to TRBJ2-5; 10 bases fit TRBD1. Per the germline V gene, CDR1 is LNHDA and CDR2 is SQIVND (reference sequence). The CDR3 loop spans 14 amino acids. V dropped 11 bases and J dropped 4; count of bases not matched to a gene: 10. CDR3 in DNA: TGTGCCTCAAAAGGGACAGGGGCCATAGAGACCCAGTACTTC. Encoded protein: CASKGTGAIETQYF.

This clone was counted a single time. The V call is TRBV27, the J call TRBJ2-1; 9 bases match TRBD2. The germline V gene encodes CDR1 MNHEY and CDR2 SMNVEV (reference sequence). The CDR3 loop spans 14 amino acids. V trimming: 5 bases; J trimming: 7 bases; junction bases outside the gene matches: 6. Written as DNA, the CDR3 is TGTGCCAGCAGTCCGCCGGGACTAGCAAATGAGCAGTTCTTC. Amino acid sequence: CASSPPGLANEQFF.

The chain links TRBV28 to TRBJ1-1, with TRBD1 as a possible D gene (5 bases). This CDR3 contains 13 residues. Trimming removed 7 bases from V and 8 bases from J, with 17 bases in between. Germline CDR1 and CDR2: MDHEN and SYDVKM. CDR3 amino acids: CASTLGGIPEAFF. CDR3 coding DNA: TGTGCCAGCACCCTTGGGGGGATACCAGAAGCTTTCTTT.

The chain employs TRBV15 and TRBJ1-1, with D perhaps matching TRBD1 (5 bases). The ends were cut back, 4 bases at V and 1 base at J, with 19 bases in the middle. The CDR3 spans 17 residues. CDR1 and CDR2 (germline): LNHNV, YYDKDF (reference sequence). The CDR3 DNA reads TGTGCCACCAGCACCCCGGTAGGCAGGGCTAGGAACACTGAAGCTTTCTTT. Residues: CATSTPVGRARNTEAFF. Full variable domain (missing parts from reference TRBV15 and TRBJ1-1): DAMVIQNPRYQVTQFGKPVTLSCSQTLNHNVMYWYQQKSSQAPKLLFHYYDKDFNNEADTPDNFQSRRPNTSFCFLDIRSPGLGDTAMYLCATSTPVGRARNTEAFFGQGTRLTVV.